These T cell receptor beta chains were read from a single sample in a study of cytomegalovirus exposure and HLA in healthy donors. Only in-frame clones appear in the TCRdb table, and some are missing; sequencing was by immunoSEQ multiplex PCR. The repertoire holds 70,000 or so clones, roughly 74% seen once, with 11% in the top ten. Input material: PBMCs. The receptors stem from a woman aged 60-75 years in good health and CMV-seropositive. Each CDR3 is given with its conserved first and last residue. D genes are given only for firm matches. The size field is filled for only some rows; it gives once, few, many or a size class.

v_call: TRBV10-1; j_call: TRBJ1-2; clone_size: few; d_call: -; cdr3_aa: CASSDQNGYTF; cdr3_nt: TGCGCCAGCAGTGATCAGAATGGCTACACCTTC
v_call: TRBV2; j_call: TRBJ1-5; clone_size: -; d_call: -; cdr3_aa: CASSEESGSQPQHF; cdr3_nt: TGTGCCAGCAGTGAAGAAAGCGGGAGTCAGCCCCAGCATTTT
v_call: TRBV9; j_call: TRBJ2-7; clone_size: -; d_call: TRBD2; cdr3_aa: CASSPDPSGVYEQYF; cdr3_nt: TGTGCCAGCAGCCCAGACCCTAGCGGGGTTTACGAGCAGTACTTC
v_call: TRBV4-1; j_call: TRBJ2-3; clone_size: once; d_call: TRBD2; cdr3_aa: CASSQVSGGTDTQYF; cdr3_nt: TGCGCCAGCAGCCAGGTTAGCGGGGGCACAGATACGCAGTATTTT
v_call: TRBV29-1; j_call: TRBJ1-2; clone_size: -; d_call: TRBD1; cdr3_aa: CSVESGQGEGGYTF; cdr3_nt: TGCAGCGTTGAAAGTGGACAGGGTGAAGGTGGCTACACCTTC
v_call: TRBV9; j_call: TRBJ2-1; clone_size: -; d_call: -; cdr3_aa: CASSGTVAFNEQFF; cdr3_nt: TGTGCCAGCAGTGGTACCGTGGCTTTCAATGAGCAGTTCTTC
v_call: TRBV13; j_call: TRBJ1-4; clone_size: -; d_call: -; cdr3_aa: CASSLRRWGTNEKLFF; cdr3_nt: TGTGCCAGCAGCTTAAGGAGGTGGGGAACTAATGAAAAACTGTTTTTT
v_call: TRBV11-3; j_call: TRBJ1-2; clone_size: -; d_call: -; cdr3_aa: CASSSQEYGYTF; cdr3_nt: TGTGCCAGCAGCTCACAAGAATATGGCTACACCTTC
v_call: TRBV18; j_call: TRBJ1-1; clone_size: -; d_call: -; cdr3_aa: CASSSNPNTEAFF; cdr3_nt: TGTGCCAGCTCATCCAATCCGAACACTGAAGCTTTCTTT
v_call: TRBV27; j_call: TRBJ1-1; clone_size: -; d_call: -; cdr3_aa: CASSIHRNTEAFF; cdr3_nt: TGTGCCAGCAGTATTCACAGGAACACTGAAGCTTTCTTT
v_call: TRBV2; j_call: TRBJ1-5; clone_size: -; d_call: -; cdr3_aa: CASRADSWGNQPQHF; cdr3_nt: TGTGCCAGCAGAGCGGACAGTTGGGGCAATCAGCCCCAGCATTTT
v_call: TRBV29-1; j_call: TRBJ2-2; clone_size: -; d_call: TRBD1; cdr3_aa: CSVLQGAPNTGELFF; cdr3_nt: TGCAGCGTTTTACAGGGGGCCCCGAACACCGGGGAGCTGTTTTTT
v_call: TRBV9; j_call: TRBJ1-4; clone_size: -; d_call: TRBD1; cdr3_aa: CASSPAGTGNEKLFF; cdr3_nt: TGTGCCAGCAGCCCGGCCGGGACAGGGAATGAAAAACTGTTTTTT
v_call: TRBV6-5; j_call: TRBJ2-7; clone_size: -; d_call: TRBD2; cdr3_aa: CASRETGTTSYEQYF; cdr3_nt: TGTGCCAGCAGAGAAACCGGGACTACCTCCTACGAGCAGTACTTC
v_call: TRBV10-3; j_call: TRBJ1-4; clone_size: once; d_call: -; cdr3_aa: CAISDAATNEKLFF; cdr3_nt: TGTGCCATCAGTGATGCAGCAACTAATGAAAAACTGTTTTTT
v_call: TRBV5-4; j_call: TRBJ2-7; clone_size: -; d_call: TRBD1; cdr3_aa: CASRSGTEYSYEQYF; cdr3_nt: TGTGCCAGCAGGTCCGGGACAGAATACTCCTACGAGCAGTACTTC
v_call: TRBV6-6; j_call: TRBJ1-5; clone_size: few; d_call: -; cdr3_aa: CASSPSGGYQPQHF; cdr3_nt: TGTGCCAGCAGCCCCTCGGGGGGATATCAGCCCCAGCATTTT
v_call: TRBV11-2; j_call: TRBJ2-3; clone_size: -; d_call: TRBD2; cdr3_aa: CASSGSSGGGDTQYF; cdr3_nt: TGTGCCAGCAGCGGATCTAGCGGGGGTGGAGATACGCAGTATTTT
v_call: TRBV20-1; j_call: TRBJ1-2; clone_size: -; d_call: -; cdr3_aa: CSASTEGYTF; cdr3_nt: TGCAGTGCTAGCACGGAGGGCTACACCTTC
v_call: TRBV4-2; j_call: TRBJ1-2; clone_size: -; d_call: TRBD1; cdr3_aa: CASSQDPPGQGRRDGYTF; cdr3_nt: TGTGCCAGCAGCCAAGATCCCCCGGGACAGGGGAGACGAGATGGCTACACCTTC
v_call: TRBV5-4; j_call: TRBJ2-1; clone_size: -; d_call: -; cdr3_aa: CASSLGGTAGLIEQFF; cdr3_nt: TGTGCCAGCAGCTTAGGTGGGACTGCGGGTCTAATAGAGCAGTTCTTC
v_call: TRBV6-1; j_call: TRBJ1-3; clone_size: -; d_call: -; cdr3_aa: CASSERVGGAGNTIYF; cdr3_nt: TGTGCCAGCAGTGAACGCGTTGGGGGGGCTGGAAACACCATATATTTT
v_call: TRBV18; j_call: TRBJ1-5; clone_size: -; d_call: TRBD1; cdr3_aa: CASSPDRVGQPQHF; cdr3_nt: TGTGCCAGCTCACCCGACAGGGTCGGTCAGCCCCAGCATTTT
v_call: TRBV7-2; j_call: TRBJ2-5; clone_size: -; d_call: -; cdr3_aa: CASSPKIGSQETQYF; cdr3_nt: TGTGCCAGCAGCCCGAAGATCGGGAGCCAAGAGACCCAGTACTTC
v_call: TRBV6-5; j_call: TRBJ2-7; clone_size: -; d_call: TRBD1; cdr3_aa: CASSPLRDRYYEQYF; cdr3_nt: TGTGCCAGCAGCCCCCTCCGGGACAGATACTACGAGCAGTACTTC
v_call: TRBV5-4; j_call: TRBJ1-2; clone_size: few; d_call: TRBD1; cdr3_aa: CASSLFGQGASRSGYTF; cdr3_nt: TGTGCCAGCAGCCTATTTGGACAGGGGGCGTCTAGAAGTGGCTACACCTTC
v_call: TRBV5-4; j_call: TRBJ2-1; clone_size: -; d_call: TRBD2; cdr3_aa: CASSRTSGGSYNEQFF; cdr3_nt: TGTGCCAGCAGCCGGACTAGCGGGGGCTCCTACAATGAGCAGTTCTTC
v_call: TRBV5-1; j_call: TRBJ2-5; clone_size: -; d_call: TRBD2; cdr3_aa: CASSLSGGETQYF; cdr3_nt: TGCGCCAGCAGCTTAAGCGGGGGGGAGACCCAGTACTTC
v_call: TRBV10-1; j_call: TRBJ2-1; clone_size: -; d_call: TRBD1; cdr3_aa: CASSGQGRIEQFF; cdr3_nt: TGCGCCAGCAGCGGACAGGGACGGATTGAGCAGTTCTTC
v_call: TRBV19; j_call: TRBJ1-5; clone_size: -; d_call: TRBD1; cdr3_aa: CATSGTGKIQHQHF; cdr3_nt: TGTGCCACTAGTGGGACAGGGAAAATACAGCACCAGCATTTT
v_call: TRBV7-9; j_call: TRBJ2-5; clone_size: -; d_call: -; cdr3_aa: CASSLGQGWETQYF; cdr3_nt: TGTGCCAGCAGCTTAGGGCAGGGATGGGAGACCCAGTACTTC
v_call: TRBV7-2; j_call: TRBJ2-7; clone_size: -; d_call: -; cdr3_aa: CASSLGGWSGHYEQYF; cdr3_nt: TGTGCCAGCAGCTTAGGGGGTTGGAGCGGGCATTACGAGCAGTACTTC
v_call: TRBV7-9; j_call: TRBJ2-1; clone_size: -; d_call: -; cdr3_aa: CATGLNNEQFF; cdr3_nt: TGTGCCACCGGACTTAACAATGAGCAGTTCTTC
v_call: TRBV13; j_call: TRBJ1-3; clone_size: -; d_call: -; cdr3_aa: CASSSQVSGNTIYF; cdr3_nt: TGTGCCAGCAGCTCACAGGTCTCTGGAAACACCATATATTTT
v_call: TRBV5-5; j_call: TRBJ1-2; clone_size: -; d_call: TRBD1; cdr3_aa: CASSFTDRDSEGYTF; cdr3_nt: TGTGCCAGCAGCTTTACCGACCGGGACAGCGAGGGCTACACCTTC
v_call: TRBV18; j_call: TRBJ2-7; clone_size: -; d_call: -; cdr3_aa: CASSPYTGSYEQYF; cdr3_nt: TGTGCCAGCTCACCCTATACGGGGTCCTACGAGCAGTACTTC
v_call: TRBV30; j_call: TRBJ1-2; clone_size: -; d_call: -; cdr3_aa: CAWREGSIYGYTF; cdr3_nt: TGTGCCTGGAGGGAGGGGTCGATCTATGGCTACACCTTC
v_call: TRBV6-5; j_call: TRBJ1-3; clone_size: -; d_call: -; cdr3_aa: CASSYRLGASGNTIYF; cdr3_nt: TGTGCCAGCAGTTACCGGTTAGGGGCGTCTGGAAACACCATATATTTT
v_call: TRBV30; j_call: TRBJ2-3; clone_size: -; d_call: TRBD2; cdr3_aa: CAWGLGLGEDTQYF; cdr3_nt: TGTGCCTGGGGTTTGGGACTAGGAGAAGATACGCAGTATTTT
v_call: TRBV5-1; j_call: TRBJ2-2; clone_size: -; d_call: TRBD1; cdr3_aa: CASSRGPSGQGARGTGELFF; cdr3_nt: TGCGCCAGCAGCAGGGGGCCAAGCGGACAGGGGGCGCGCGGCACCGGGGAGCTGTTTTTT